Listed below are T cell receptor beta chains from one sample, sequenced in a study of blood T cell repertoires in COVID-19. Repertoires were generated with immunoSEQ multiplex PCR, while TCRdb's copy carries only in-frame clones and drops some. This table has some 100,000 clones, approximately 92% appearing once. Sequencing was done on a sample of peripheral blood. The receptors were gathered from a woman of 80 years or more with active COVID-19. The CDR3 runs from the conserved cysteine through the conserved F or W. D genes are given only for firm matches. Expanded clones are given a class, and other clones once, few, many or no size at all.

v_gene	d_gene	abundance	j_gene	CDR3aa	CDR3nt
TRBV6-5	TRBD2	-	TRBJ2-1	CASSYGTPREGQFF	TGTGCCAGCAGTTACGGGACCCCCCGGGAGGGGCAGTTCTTC
TRBV28	-	-	TRBJ2-7	CASRGNREYEQYF	TGTGCCAGCAGGGGGAACAGGGAGTACGAGCAGTACTTC
TRBV5-6	-	few	TRBJ1-2	CASTLGREDGYTF	TGTGCCAGCACCTTGGGCAGGGAAGATGGCTACACCTTC
TRBV18	TRBD1	-	TRBJ1-1	CASSRTGGTEAFF	TGTGCCAGCTCAAGGACAGGGGGCACTGAAGCTTTCTTT
TRBV9	TRBD2	-	TRBJ2-1	CASTGGYEQFF	TGTGCCAGCACCGGGGGGTATGAGCAGTTCTTC
TRBV28	TRBD2	-	TRBJ2-1	CASRRLAGGSNEQFF	TGTGCCAGCAGGAGACTAGCGGGAGGGAGCAATGAGCAGTTCTTC
TRBV28	TRBD1	-	TRBJ1-6	CASRRDSHNSPLHF	TGTGCCAGCAGACGGGACAGCCATAATTCACCCCTCCACTTT
TRBV5-1	TRBD1	-	TRBJ2-7	CASSLGRTGHYEQYF	TGCGCCAGCAGCTTGGGCAGGACAGGGCACTACGAGCAGTACTTC
TRBV15	TRBD2	-	TRBJ2-7	CATSRVLAGVNEQYF	TGTGCCACCAGCAGAGTACTAGCGGGAGTCAATGAGCAGTACTTC
TRBV7-3	TRBD2	-	TRBJ2-1	CASSEGGLAAYNEQFF	TGTGCCAGCAGCGAGGGCGGTCTAGCGGCCTACAATGAGCAGTTCTTC
TRBV11-3	-	-	TRBJ2-5	CASSRQGGETQYF	TGTGCCAGCAGCCGACAGGGAGGAGAGACCCAGTACTTC
TRBV27	-	-	TRBJ1-1	CASRLRGEGNTEAFF	TGTGCCAGCAGACTACGGGGGGAAGGGAACACTGAAGCTTTCTTT
TRBV6-5	-	-	TRBJ1-3	CASSRGGGSGNTIYF	TGTGCCAGCAGTCGAGGGGGGGGCTCTGGAAACACCATATATTTT
TRBV27	TRBD2	-	TRBJ2-1	CASRRDLLAVYNEQFF	TGTGCCAGCAGACGGGACCTACTAGCGGTCTACAATGAGCAGTTCTTC
TRBV28	-	-	TRBJ1-4	CASSLAGLGEKLFF	TGTGCCAGCAGTTTGGCAGGGCTGGGTGAAAAACTGTTTTTT
TRBV3-1/TRBV3-2	TRBD2	-	TRBJ2-7	CASSPVRNSGTPYEQYF	TGTGCCAGCAGCCCTGTGAGGAATAGCGGGACACCCTACGAGCAGTACTTC
TRBV25-1	TRBD1	-	TRBJ2-2	CASSPGQVPGELFF	TGTGCCAGTTCTCCGGGACAGGTACCCGGGGAGCTGTTTTTT
TRBV9	-	-	TRBJ2-3	CASSVGWGGADTQYF	TGTGCCAGCAGCGTAGGTTGGGGGGGCGCAGATACGCAGTATTTT
TRBV7-8	-	-	TRBJ2-3	CASSFSGGRGGPRRTDTQYF	TGTGCCAGCAGCTTCTCGGGCGGCCGAGGAGGGCCACGGCGCACAGATACGCAGTATTTT
TRBV5-6	-	-	TRBJ1-4	CASSLVSANEKLFF	TGTGCCAGCAGCTTGGTCTCGGCTAATGAAAAACTGTTTTTT
TRBV19	TRBD1	-	TRBJ2-5	CASSPRGTGQETQYF	TGTGCCAGTAGCCCTAGAGGGACAGGCCAAGAGACCCAGTACTTC
TRBV6-5	-	-	TRBJ2-5	CASTQPSRGTQYF	TGTGCCAGCACCCAACCCTCCCGAGGGACCCAGTACTTC
TRBV5-1	-	once	TRBJ2-7	CASSLGFRGGETEQYF	TGCGCCAGCAGCTTGGGGTTCAGGGGTGGGGAAACCGAGCAGTACTTC
TRBV4-3	TRBD2	-	TRBJ2-7	CASSQDLRGGSGSRIQQYF	TGCGCCAGCAGCCAAGATCTGCGTGGAGGAAGCGGGAGTCGCATTCAGCAGTACTTC
TRBV9	-	-	TRBJ2-1	CASSVGTGGVDEQFF	TGTGCCAGCAGCGTAGGGACGGGCGGGGTAGATGAGCAGTTCTTC
TRBV3-1/TRBV3-2	TRBD1	once	TRBJ1-5	CASSHAEGTGLNQPQHF	TGTGCCAGCAGCCATGCAGAGGGGACAGGCCTTAATCAGCCCCAGCATTTT
TRBV7-6	TRBD1	-	TRBJ2-2	CASSLRQGAHIYTGELFF	TGTGCCAGCAGCTTACGACAGGGGGCCCATATTTACACCGGGGAGCTGTTTTTT
TRBV13	-	-	TRBJ2-3	CASSSRTNYTDTQYF	TGTGCCAGCAGCTCTCGGACTAACTACACAGATACGCAGTATTTT
TRBV5-1	-	-	TRBJ1-3	CASSLGTTGNTIYF	TGCGCCAGCAGCCTCGGGACAACTGGAAACACCATATATTTT
TRBV12-5	TRBD1	-	TRBJ1-2	CASGTSGTGRYYGYTF	TGTGCTAGTGGCACTTCCGGGACAGGGCGCTACTATGGCTACACCTTC
TRBV7-7	TRBD1	-	TRBJ1-4	CASSVGGSANEKLFF	TGTGCTAGCAGCGTAGGGGGCTCGGCTAATGAAAAACTGTTTTTT
TRBV6-5	TRBD2	-	TRBJ2-1	CASTPGTSGREEQFF	TGTGCCAGCACCCCCGGGACTAGCGGGAGAGAAGAGCAGTTCTTC
TRBV6-6	-	-	TRBJ2-3	CASSYSLAQSTDTQYF	TGTGCCAGCAGTTACTCGCTAGCGCAGAGCACAGATACGCAGTATTTT
TRBV30	TRBD1	-	TRBJ1-2	CAWSTGGQELYGYTF	TGTGCCTGGAGTACTGGGGGACAGGAGCTGTATGGCTACACCTTC
TRBV24-1	-	-	TRBJ2-1	CAHQGSYEQFF	TGTGCCCACCAGGGATCTTATGAGCAGTTCTTC
TRBV19	TRBD2	-	TRBJ2-2	CASSINPLRLAGGPNTGELFF	TGTGCCAGTAGTATAAACCCCCTCCGGCTAGCGGGAGGGCCGAACACCGGGGAGCTGTTTTTT
TRBV6-2/TRBV6-3	TRBD2	-	TRBJ2-5	CASSYRGLAKGQETQYF	TGTGCCAGCAGTTACCGGGGACTAGCGAAAGGCCAAGAGACCCAGTACTTC
TRBV30	TRBD2	-	TRBJ2-1	CAWSVLLREGQQFF	TGTGCCTGGAGTGTATTATTGCGGGAGGGACAACAGTTCTTC
TRBV7-2	-	-	TRBJ2-7	CASSFRGHQTYEQYF	TGTGCCAGCAGCTTTAGAGGGCATCAAACCTACGAGCAGTACTTC
TRBV5-1	TRBD2	-	TRBJ2-5	CASSLAVGRGGETQYF	TGCGCCAGCAGCTTGGCCGTGGGGAGGGGTGGAGAGACCCAGTACTTC
TRBV9	-	-	TRBJ1-1	CASSVGPGMGTEAFF	TGTGCCAGCAGCGTAGGGCCGGGGATGGGCACTGAAGCTTTCTTT
TRBV19	-	-	TRBJ2-6	CASSTAGASGANVLTF	TGTGCCAGTAGCACTGCGGGGGCCTCTGGGGCCAACGTCCTGACTTTC
TRBV5-1	-	-	TRBJ2-3	CASRLQALTDTQYF	TGCGCCAGCAGACTACAAGCGCTTACAGATACGCAGTATTTT
TRBV20-1	-	-	TRBJ2-1	CSASNVADNYNEQFF	TGCAGTGCTAGTAATGTAGCGGATAACTACAATGAGCAGTTCTTC
TRBV3-1/TRBV3-2	TRBD2	once	TRBJ2-2	CASSQLAGVAGELFF	TGTGCCAGCAGCCAACTAGCGGGAGTGGCCGGGGAGCTGTTTTTT
TRBV24-1	-	-	TRBJ1-1	CATSQNTEAFF	TGTGCCACCAGCCAAAACACTGAAGCTTTCTTT